Following are 27 T cell receptor beta chains from one sample sequenced in a study of blood T cell repertoires in COVID-19. The assay was immunoSEQ multiplex PCR, and TCRdb's table has in-frame clones only and misses some. The data show about 220,000 clones, 84% seen once. The specimen was peripheral blood. The receptors stem from a man aged 45-65 years with active or convalescent COVID-19.

The J gene is TRBJ2-3, the V gene TRBV7-2; D is uncertain. V gave up 5 bases and J gave up 0 bases, with 21 bases separating them. The CDR3 extends over 18 amino acids. From germline, CDR1 is SGHTA and CDR2 FQGNSA. CDR3 sequence reads: CASSPGTRLFPSTDTQYF. The CDR3 coding sequence is TGTGCCAGCAGCCCCGGTACGCGATTATTCCCTAGCACAGATACGCAGTATTTT.

The chain combines TRBV2 with TRBJ2-1; D is perhaps TRBD1 (5 bases). Trimming took off 10 bases at V and 0 bases at J, with 10 bases between the two ends. Germline V CDR1 and CDR2: SNHLY, FYNNEI. The CDR3 covers 13 residues. The CDR3 reads CATQTDSYNEQFF. CDR3 bases: TGTGCCACCCAGACAGACTCCTACAATGAGCAGTTCTTC. Complete variable domain (other parts from reference TRBV2 and TRBJ2-1): EPEVTQTPSHQVTQMGQEVILRCVPISNHLYFYWYRQILGQKVEFLVSFYNNEISEKSEIFDDQFSVERPDGSNFTLKIRSTKLEDSAMYFCATQTDSYNEQFFGPGTRLTVL.

V usage is TRBV5-1 and J usage is TRBJ2-1, with 7 bases fitting TRBD2. V lost 0 bases, J lost 3 bases, and 9 bases stayed unmatched. CDR1 and CDR2 (germline): SGHRS, YFSETQ. CDR3 length: 17 amino acids. The CDR3 DNA reads TGCGCCAGCAGCTTGGGGGAGGTGGCGGGAGTCTACAATGAGCAGTTCTTC. Protein sequence: CASSLGEVAGVYNEQFF.

The chain recombines TRBV18 with TRBJ2-1; the match to TRBD1 covers 12 bases. Germline V gene data show CDR1 as KGHSH and CDR2 as LQKENI. The junction had 5 bases not matched to a gene; V was cut back by 2 bases and J by 12 bases. There are 14 residues in the CDR3. CDR3 protein: CASSPGTGGAGQFF. CDR3 DNA sequence: TGTGCCAGCTCACCAGGGACAGGGGGCGCCGGGCAGTTCTTC.

The chain recombines TRBV29-1 with TRBJ2-5; TRBD2 might be the D (6 bases). The CDR3 consists of 12 residues. Trimming took 4 bases from V and 5 from J, leaving 11 bases between them. Germline-derived CDR1 and CDR2 are SQVTM and ANQGSEA. The CDR3 here is CSVGDGGETQYF. Written as DNA, the CDR3 is TGCAGCGTTGGGGATGGGGGGGAGACCCAGTACTTC. The full variable domain, completed using reference TRBV29-1 and TRBJ2-5, is SAVISQKPSRDICQRGTSLTIQCQVDSQVTMMFWYRQQPGQSLTLIATANQGSEATYESGFVIDKFPISRPNLTFSTLTVSNMSPEDSSIYLCSVGDGGETQYFGPGTRLLVL.

J is TRBJ1-2 and V is TRBV7-9; TRBD1 is a possible D gene (5 bases). Per the germline V gene, CDR1 is SEHNR and CDR2 is FQNEAQ (reference sequence). The CDR3 spans 13 residues. The germline V and J ends were trimmed by 1 base and 4 bases, with 7 bases remaining between them. CDR3 protein: CASSLGRGYGYTF. The CDR3 nucleotides read TGTGCCAGCAGCTTAGGAAGGGGCTATGGCTACACCTTC.

V and J are TRBV7-8 and TRBJ2-7; 7 bases fit TRBD1. Germline assignment: CDR1 SGHVS and CDR2 FQNEAQ. This CDR3 is built from 15 residues. V trimming: 5 bases; J trimming: 4 bases; junction bases outside the gene matches: 11. The CDR3 DNA follows: TGTGCCAGCAGCCCCTACCGGGACAGAAATTACGAGCAGTACGTC. Its protein product is CASSPYRDRNYEQYV.

This clone was observed a single time. The CDR3 here is CASSWDKREGYEQYF. DNA of the CDR3: TGCGCCAGCAGCTGGGACAAGCGGGAGGGGTACGAGCAGTACTTC. The chain links TRBV4-1 to TRBJ2-7; 10 nucleotides align to TRBD2. Germline V gives CDR1 MGHRA, CDR2 YSYEKL. The CDR3 contains 15 residues. V gave up 5 bases and J gave up 4 bases; unmatched junction bases: 8.

The chain carries TRBV10-2 and TRBJ1-6; 9 bases are shared with TRBD1. The CDR3 contains 16 residues. Looked up from germline, CDR1 is WSHSY and CDR2 is SAAADI. V dropped 2 bases and J dropped 7; count of bases not matched to a gene: 6. DNA of the CDR3: TGCGCCAGCAGTGAGCTTGGACAGGGGTTGAATTCACCCCTCCACTTT. Protein: CASSELGQGLNSPLHF.

The chain combines TRBV9 with TRBJ1-1; the D is unclear. There are 12 residues in the CDR3. The V end lost 3 bases, the J end lost 7 bases, and 10 bases lay between the germline ends. Germline V gene sequence: CDR1 SGDLS, CDR2 YYNGEE. The CDR3 DNA sequence: TGTGCCAGCAGCGGAGAGAGTAGTGAAGCTTTCTTT. Translated, it gives CASSGESSEAFF.

The gene calls are TRBV4-2 and TRBJ2-1; 9 positions match TRBD2. Trimming removed 3 bases from V and 6 bases from J; junction bases left unmatched: 3. Germline V lookup: CDR1 LGHNA, CDR2 YNFKEQ. CDR3 size: 14 residues. For the CDR3, the DNA is TGTGCCAGCAGCCAGGGACTAGCTGGCAATGAGCAGTTCTTC. Translation: CASSQGLAGNEQFF.

As concerns this clone: This sample also contains other DNA sequences that code for the same CDR3. This chain connects TRBV5-1 to TRBJ1-1, with D tentatively TRBD1 (6 bases). Germline CDR1 reads SGHRS; CDR2 reads YFSETQ. Trimming cost V 0 bases and J 5 bases, with 11 bases left between them. The CDR3 covers 14 residues. Here the CDR3 reads CASSLDGRGTEAFF. DNA for the CDR3: TGCGCCAGCAGCTTGGATGGCAGGGGTACTGAAGCTTTCTTT.

This chain uses TRBV6-2 or TRBV6-3 with TRBJ2-1; perhaps TRBD1 as D (5 bases). Trimming took 4 bases from V and 4 from J, leaving 8 bases between them. This CDR3 is 13 amino acids long. Germline V gene data show CDR1 as MNHEY and CDR2 as SVGEGT. As DNA, the CDR3 is TGTGCCAGCAGTTTCTACAGGTACAATGAGCAGTTCTTC. Amino acids: CASSFYRYNEQFF.

CDR3 residues: CASSLPPDRGRQETQYF. The CDR3 coding sequence is TGTGCCAGCAGCTTACCCCCCGACAGGGGGAGGCAAGAGACCCAGTACTTC. The chain employs TRBV7-2 and TRBJ2-5; 9 bases align to TRBD1. The V gene's germline CDR1 is SGHTA and CDR2 FQGNSA. The trim removed 2 bases at V and 2 bases at J, leaving 9 bases unmatched. This CDR3 is built from 17 residues.

The rearrangement uses TRBV4-3 and TRBJ2-7; D not certain. Germline values: CDR1 LGHNA, CDR2 YSLEER. The ends were cut back, 1 base at V and 3 bases at J, with 7 bases in the middle. This CDR3 is built from 13 residues. CDR3 sequence reads: CASSQGVGYEQYF. In DNA, the CDR3 is TGCGCCAGCAGCCAAGGAGTCGGCTACGAGCAGTACTTC.

J is TRBJ2-2 and V is TRBV10-3; D not certain. The CDR3 length is 12 residues. V lost 8 bases and J 0 bases, leaving 4 bases between the germline ends. The germline V gene encodes CDR1 ENHRY and CDR2 SYGVKD. CDR3 in DNA: TGTGCCATCGGCCCGAACACCGGGGAGCTGTTTTTT. It yields the protein CAIGPNTGELFF.

The sample holds one count of this clone. The V call is TRBV7-2, the J call TRBJ2-1, with a weak D call TRBD1 (6 bases). Trimming stripped 5 bases from V and 0 bases from J, with 11 bases between. Germline loops: CDR1 SGHTA, CDR2 FQGNSA. There are 15 residues in the CDR3. The CDR3: CASSRGRASYNEQFF. CDR3 coding DNA: TGTGCCAGCAGCAGGGGGAGAGCCTCCTACAATGAGCAGTTCTTC.

This clone was counted a single time. The chain employs TRBV10-3 and TRBJ1-2, with 11 nucleotides matching TRBD1. After removal of 8 bases from V and 3 bases from J, the junction contained 5 bases not matched to a gene. The CDR3 is 14 amino acids. Germline CDR1 and CDR2: ENHRY and SYGVKD. The CDR3 DNA follows: TGTGCCATCGGCCGGACAGGGGGCGACTATGGCTACACCTTC. It specifies CAIGRTGGDYGYTF.

The V call is TRBV5-4, the J call TRBJ1-2; D unclear. This CDR3 region has 13 residues. Looked up from germline, CDR1 is SGHNT and CDR2 is YYREEE (reference sequence). The V end lost 5 bases, the J end lost 9 bases, and 17 bases lay between the germline ends. CDR3 sequence: CASSSSLTRSYTF. The CDR3 bases are TGTGCCAGCAGTTCTAGCCTTACGAGGAGCTACACCTTC.

This chain connects TRBV7-3 to TRBJ2-1; D is uncertain. This CDR3 region has 13 residues. Germline V gene lookup returns CDR1 SGHTA and CDR2 FQGTGA. Trimming stripped 6 bases from V and 0 bases from J, with 6 bases between. The CDR3, as DNA: TGTGCCAGCAGGTCTAGCTCCTACAATGAGCAGTTCTTC. It encodes CASRSSSYNEQFF.

In its sample, this clone was seen once. This sequence joins TRBV7-3 and TRBJ2-7, with 7 bases fitting TRBD2. V shed 2 bases, J shed 4 bases, and the junction held 11 bases outside the gene matches. The germline V gene has CDR1 SGHTA and CDR2 FQGTGA. The CDR3 loop spans 16 amino acids. CDR3: CASSLGPAGVGYEQYF. The CDR3 DNA reads TGTGCCAGCAGCTTAGGGCCTGCGGGGGTCGGGTACGAGCAGTACTTC.

The J gene is TRBJ1-4, the V gene TRBV29-1; D is unresolved. Between the trimmed V and J ends, which lost 4 bases and 1 base, there was a span of 7 bases. This CDR3 is 13 amino acids long. Germline V lookup: CDR1 SQVTM, CDR2 ANQGSEA. The DNA of the CDR3 is TGCAGCGTTGTTGAGGGAACTAATGAAAAACTGTTTTTT. Protein product: CSVVEGTNEKLFF.

This chain joins TRBV5-1 and TRBJ2-7; possibly TRBD1 for D (6 bases). This CDR3 contains 13 residues. CDR1 is SGHRS and CDR2 is YFSETQ in the germline V gene. V shed 1 base and J shed 3 bases, with 8 bases lying between them. The CDR3 loop reads CASSLRDNYEQYF. For the CDR3, the DNA is TGCGCCAGCAGCTTGAGGGACAACTACGAGCAGTACTTC.

The J gene is TRBJ1-2, the V gene TRBV2; 9 bases are shared with TRBD1. CDR3 length: 15 amino acids. CDR1 is SNHLY, CDR2 FYNNEI, per germline. V dropped 3 bases and J dropped 5; count of bases not matched to a gene: 7. For the CDR3, the DNA is TGTGCCAGCAGTGATTCGCCGGGACAGGGATATGGCTACACCTTC. Its protein is CASSDSPGQGYGYTF.

The sample holds many counts of this clone. This sequence joins TRBV20-1 and TRBJ2-7; D possibly corresponds to TRBD2 (7 bases). The CDR3 covers 11 residues. CDR1 is DFQATT and CDR2 is SNEGSKA in the germline V gene (reference sequence). V was pared by 6 bases and J by 7 bases, with 13 bases between. This CDR3 reads CSAGGVGEQYV. The CDR3 nucleotides are TGCAGTGCAGGGGGGGTAGGGGAGCAGTACGTC.

The gene calls are TRBV7-9 and TRBJ2-5; TRBD1 aligns across 9 bases. This CDR3 spans 15 amino acids. The junction had 9 bases not matched to a gene; V was cut back by 5 bases and J by 5 bases. CDR1 SEHNR and CDR2 FQNEAQ come from the germline V gene (reference sequence). This CDR3 is CASSPRTGEGETQYF. CDR3 DNA: TGTGCCAGCAGCCCCCGGACAGGGGAGGGGGAGACCCAGTACTTC.

This clone occurred once. The chain combines TRBV6-6 with TRBJ2-5; 9 bases map to TRBD2. CDR1 and CDR2 from the germline V gene are MNHNY and SVGAGI (reference sequence). Trimming at V came to 6 bases and at J to 5 bases, leaving 10 bases not matched to a gene. The CDR3 totals 15 residues. The CDR3 is CASSRIAGEQETQYF. The DNA of the CDR3 is TGTGCCAGCAGCCGAATAGCGGGGGAGCAGGAGACCCAGTACTTC.